Given below is one T cell receptor (beta chain) in context. As processed by the authors: The assay estimated nucleated cells by amplifying reference gene primers. Data came from immunoSEQ multiplex PCR; TCRdb stores just in-frame clones and leaves some out. V, J and clone size are those of that table, while D and trimming were read from the DNA. The table shows 150,000 to 200,000 clones, with more than 70% occurring only once. This sample is part of a study of blood T cell repertoires in COVID-19. Overall study context: The origin of the acute and convalescent COVID-19 samples was the United States, Italy and Spain. From T cells, B-cell-depleted T cells, or PBMCs came the material, which was cDNA or gDNA.

Germline-derived CDR1 and CDR2 are SGHVS and FQNEAQ. The CDR3 contains 15 residues. V shed 6 bases and J 5 bases; nucleotides not matched to a gene: 13. The sequenced sample consisted of peripheral blood. This sequence was found in a woman of 80 years or more with active or convalescent COVID-19. This chain joins TRBV7-8 and TRBJ2-7; 7 positions match TRBD1. The CDR3 sequence: CASSHTGVLKNEQYF. CDR3 DNA sequence: TGTGCCAGCAGTCACACAGGGGTCTTAAAGAACGAGCAGTACTTC. Full variable domain (missing parts from reference TRBV7-8 and TRBJ2-7): GAGVSQSPRYKVAKRGQDVALRCDPISGHVSLFWYQQALGQGPEFLTYFQNEAQLDKSGLPSDRFFAERPEGSVSTLKIQRTQQEDSAVYLCASSHTGVLKNEQYFGPGTRLTVT.